Included here is one TCR beta chain sequence, with context. Its specificity is unknown. TCRdb processed the 5' RACE reads anew with MiXCR; each CDR3 protein has one entry. This sample carries roughly 450,000 distinct CDR3 sequences, approximately 19% of them seen once, and the ten largest clones take 20% to 25%. These data come from a study of T-cell memory formation after mild COVID-19. Study findings and constraints: For contracting clones, CD4+ ones sat mainly in CM and EM, CD8+ in EMRA.

The clonotype was recovered from a young man who had mild COVID-19 (a few samples of this study predate the infection). Cell type and time point are not known. Sequencing was done on a sample of PBMCs or a T cell subset sorted from them (not recorded which).

CDR3 sequence: CAWSAAPNQPQHF. The CDR3 DNA reads as TGTGCCTGGAGCGCGGCGCCAAATCAGCCCCAGCATTTT. The gene calls are TRBV30 and TRBJ1-5; D gene unclear. CDR1 GTSNPN and CDR2 SVGIG come from the germline V gene (reference sequence). This CDR3 has 13 amino acids. Trimming pared 3 bases from V and 4 bases from J, leaving 10 bases between.